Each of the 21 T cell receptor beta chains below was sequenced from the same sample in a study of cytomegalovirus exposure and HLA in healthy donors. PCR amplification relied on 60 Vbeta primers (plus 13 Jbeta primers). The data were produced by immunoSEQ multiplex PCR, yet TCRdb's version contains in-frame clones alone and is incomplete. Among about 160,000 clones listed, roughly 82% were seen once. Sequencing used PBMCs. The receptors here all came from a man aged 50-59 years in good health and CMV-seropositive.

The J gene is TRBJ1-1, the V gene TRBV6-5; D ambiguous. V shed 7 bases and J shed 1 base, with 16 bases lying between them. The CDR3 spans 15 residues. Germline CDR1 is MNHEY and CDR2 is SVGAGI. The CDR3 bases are TGTGCCAGCACCGTTAATCGGGAAAAGAACACTGAAGCTTTCTTT. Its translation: CASTVNREKNTEAFF.

The CDR3 loop is CASSAGGGTYEQYF. CDR3 in DNA: TGCGCCAGCAGCGCTGGAGGTGGGACCTACGAGCAGTACTTC. This chain joins TRBV5-1 and TRBJ2-7, with a tentative D call TRBD2 (5 bases). Germline lookup yields CDR1 SGHRS and CDR2 YFSETQ. Between the trimmed V and J ends, which lost 4 bases and 2 bases, there was a span of 13 bases. The CDR3 has 14 amino acids.

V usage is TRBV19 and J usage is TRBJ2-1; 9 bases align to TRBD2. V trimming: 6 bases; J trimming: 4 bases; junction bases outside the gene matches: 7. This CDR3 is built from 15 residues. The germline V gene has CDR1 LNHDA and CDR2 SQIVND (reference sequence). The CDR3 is CASRLIAGDYNEQFF. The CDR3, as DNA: TGTGCCAGTAGACTCATAGCGGGAGATTACAATGAGCAGTTCTTC.

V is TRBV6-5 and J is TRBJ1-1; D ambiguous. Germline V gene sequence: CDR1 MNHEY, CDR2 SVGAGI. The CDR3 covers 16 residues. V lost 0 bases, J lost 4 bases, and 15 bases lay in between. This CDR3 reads CASSYSVALSSTEAFF. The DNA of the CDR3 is TGTGCCAGCAGTTACTCGGTAGCCCTTTCTAGCACTGAAGCTTTCTTT.

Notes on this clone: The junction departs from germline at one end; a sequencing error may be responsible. This CDR3 is CASSQDLGTVSGNTIYF. As DNA, the CDR3 is TGCGCCAGCAGCCAAGATTTAGGGACAGTCTCTGGAAACACCATATATTTT. J is TRBJ1-3 and V is TRBV5-8; 7 bases match TRBD1. Per the germline V gene, CDR1 is SGHTS and CDR2 is YDEGEE. The CDR3 contains 17 residues.

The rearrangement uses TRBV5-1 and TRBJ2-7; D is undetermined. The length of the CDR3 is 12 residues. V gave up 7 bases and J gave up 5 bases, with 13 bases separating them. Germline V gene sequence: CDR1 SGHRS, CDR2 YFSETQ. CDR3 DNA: TGCGCCAGCCGCCTAGAGCTCAACGAGCAGTACTTC. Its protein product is CASRLELNEQYF.

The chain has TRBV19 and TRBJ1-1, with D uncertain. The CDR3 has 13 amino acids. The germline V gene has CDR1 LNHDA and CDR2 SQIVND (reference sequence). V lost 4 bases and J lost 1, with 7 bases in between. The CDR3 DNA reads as TGTGCCAGTAGTACCCAAAAGAACACTGAAGCTTTCTTT. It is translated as CASSTQKNTEAFF.

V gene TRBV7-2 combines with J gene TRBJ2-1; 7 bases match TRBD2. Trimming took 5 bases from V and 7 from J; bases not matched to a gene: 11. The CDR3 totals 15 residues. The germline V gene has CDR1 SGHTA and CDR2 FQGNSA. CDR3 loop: CASSPSSGVRNEQFF. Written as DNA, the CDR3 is TGTGCCAGCAGCCCCTCTAGCGGAGTGAGGAATGAGCAGTTCTTC. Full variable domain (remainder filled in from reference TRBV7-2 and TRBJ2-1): GAGVSQSPSNKVTEKGKDVELRCDPISGHTALYWYRQSLGQGLEFLIYFQGNSAPDKSGLPSDRFSAERTGGSVSTLTIQRTQQEDSAVYLCASSPSSGVRNEQFFGPGTRLTVL.

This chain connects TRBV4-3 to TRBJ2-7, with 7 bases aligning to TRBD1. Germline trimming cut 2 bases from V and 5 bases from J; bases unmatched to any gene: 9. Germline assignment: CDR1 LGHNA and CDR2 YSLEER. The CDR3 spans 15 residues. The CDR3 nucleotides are TGCGCCAGCAGCCAAACAGGGACAGAGGGGGACGAGCAGTACTTC. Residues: CASSQTGTEGDEQYF.

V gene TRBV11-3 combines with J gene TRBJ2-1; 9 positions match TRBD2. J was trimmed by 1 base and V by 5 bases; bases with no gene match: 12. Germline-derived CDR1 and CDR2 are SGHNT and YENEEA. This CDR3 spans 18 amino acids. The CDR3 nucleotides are TGTGCCAGCAGCCGGGCTAGCGGGATAGGACCTTCCTACAATGAGCAGTTCTTC. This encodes CASSRASGIGPSYNEQFF.

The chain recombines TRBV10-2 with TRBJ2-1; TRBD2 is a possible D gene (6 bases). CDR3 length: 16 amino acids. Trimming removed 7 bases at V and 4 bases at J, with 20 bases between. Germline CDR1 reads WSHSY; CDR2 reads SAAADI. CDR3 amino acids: CASIPRLDQTYNEQFF. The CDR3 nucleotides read TGCGCCAGCATCCCGCGACTAGACCAAACATACAATGAGCAGTTCTTC.

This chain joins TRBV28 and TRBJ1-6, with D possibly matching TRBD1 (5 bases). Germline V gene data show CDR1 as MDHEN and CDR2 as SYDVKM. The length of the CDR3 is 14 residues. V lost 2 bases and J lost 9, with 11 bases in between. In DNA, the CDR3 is TGTGCCAGCAGTTTACAGGGAGGTGGTTCACCCCTCCACTTT. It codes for CASSLQGGGSPLHF.

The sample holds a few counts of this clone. Here the CDR3 DNA reads TGTGCCAGCAGTTTAAGGGCTAGCGGGAGCGGTGAGCAGTACTTC. Translated, it gives CASSLRASGSGEQYF. V gene TRBV28 combines with J gene TRBJ2-7, with TRBD2 matching 10 bases. Germline CDR1 reads MDHEN; CDR2 reads SYDVKM. CDR3 length equals 15 residues. Trimming at V came to 2 bases and at J to 7 bases, leaving 8 bases not matched to a gene. The complete variable domain, with remaining parts taken from reference TRBV28 and TRBJ2-7, reads DVKVTQSSRYLVKRTGEKVFLECVQDMDHENMFWYRQDPGLGLRLIYFSYDVKMKEKGDIPEGYSVSREKKERFSLILESASTNQTSMYLCASSLRASGSGEQYFGPGTRLTVT.

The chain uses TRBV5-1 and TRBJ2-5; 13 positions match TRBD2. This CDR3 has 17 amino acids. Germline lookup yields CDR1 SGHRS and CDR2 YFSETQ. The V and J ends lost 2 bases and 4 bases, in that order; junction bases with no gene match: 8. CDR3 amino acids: CASSLPRLAGGVETQYF. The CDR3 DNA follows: TGCGCCAGCAGCTTACCCCGACTAGCGGGAGGCGTAGAGACCCAGTACTTC.

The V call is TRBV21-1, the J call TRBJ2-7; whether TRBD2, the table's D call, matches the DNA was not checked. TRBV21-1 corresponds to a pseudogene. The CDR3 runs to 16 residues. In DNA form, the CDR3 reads TGTGCCAGCAGCAAAGGAAGAGGGGTGGGGGGCTACGAGCAGTACTTC. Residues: CASSKGRGVGGYEQYF.

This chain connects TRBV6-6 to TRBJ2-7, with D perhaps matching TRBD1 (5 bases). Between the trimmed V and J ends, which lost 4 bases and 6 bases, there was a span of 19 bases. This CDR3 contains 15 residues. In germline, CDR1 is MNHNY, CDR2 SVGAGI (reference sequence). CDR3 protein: CASSFMGQITGEQYF. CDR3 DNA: TGTGCCAGCAGTTTTATGGGGCAGATAACAGGCGAGCAGTACTTC.

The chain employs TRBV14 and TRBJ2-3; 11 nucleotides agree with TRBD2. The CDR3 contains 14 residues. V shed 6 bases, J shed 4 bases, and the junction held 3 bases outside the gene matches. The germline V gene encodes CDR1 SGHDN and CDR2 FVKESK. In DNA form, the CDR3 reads TGTGCCAGCAGTCTAGCGGGAGGTGCAGATACGCAGTATTTT. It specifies CASSLAGGADTQYF.

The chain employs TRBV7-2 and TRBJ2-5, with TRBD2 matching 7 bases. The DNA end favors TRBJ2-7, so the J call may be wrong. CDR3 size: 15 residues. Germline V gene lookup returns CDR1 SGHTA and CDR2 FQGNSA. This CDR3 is CASSFKRGFTYEQYF. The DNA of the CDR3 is TGTGCCAGCAGCTTCAAGCGGGGCTTTACCTACGAGCAGTACTTC.

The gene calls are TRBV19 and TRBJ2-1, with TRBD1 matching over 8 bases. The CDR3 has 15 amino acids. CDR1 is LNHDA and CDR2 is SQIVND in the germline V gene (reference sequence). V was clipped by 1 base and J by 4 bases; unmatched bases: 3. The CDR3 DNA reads TGTGCCAGTAGTATAGGCCAGGGGGCGTACAATGAGCAGTTCTTC. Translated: CASSIGQGAYNEQFF.

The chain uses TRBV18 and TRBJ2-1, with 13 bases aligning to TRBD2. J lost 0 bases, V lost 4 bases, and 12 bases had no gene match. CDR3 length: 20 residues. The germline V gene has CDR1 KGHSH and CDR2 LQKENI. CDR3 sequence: CASSRGALAGGLSSYNEQFF. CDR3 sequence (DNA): TGTGCCAGCTCACGAGGGGCACTAGCGGGAGGGCTGAGCTCCTACAATGAGCAGTTCTTC.

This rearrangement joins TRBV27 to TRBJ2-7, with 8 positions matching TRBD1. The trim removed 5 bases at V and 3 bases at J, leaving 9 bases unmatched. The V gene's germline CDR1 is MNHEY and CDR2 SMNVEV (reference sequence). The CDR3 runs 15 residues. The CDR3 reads CASSLRQGYSYEQYF. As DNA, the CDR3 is TGTGCCAGCAGTCTCAGACAGGGGTATAGCTACGAGCAGTACTTC.